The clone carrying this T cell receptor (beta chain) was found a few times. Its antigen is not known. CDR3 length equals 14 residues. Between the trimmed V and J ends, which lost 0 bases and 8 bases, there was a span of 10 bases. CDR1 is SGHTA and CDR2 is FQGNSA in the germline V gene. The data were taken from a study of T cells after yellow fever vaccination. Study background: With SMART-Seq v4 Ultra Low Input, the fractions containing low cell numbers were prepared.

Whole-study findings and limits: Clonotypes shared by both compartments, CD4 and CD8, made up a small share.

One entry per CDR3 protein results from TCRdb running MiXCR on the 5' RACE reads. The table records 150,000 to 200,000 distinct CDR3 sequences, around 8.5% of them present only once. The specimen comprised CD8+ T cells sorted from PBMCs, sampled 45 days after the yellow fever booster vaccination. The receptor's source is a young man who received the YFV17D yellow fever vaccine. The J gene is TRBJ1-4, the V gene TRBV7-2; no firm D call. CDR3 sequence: CASSLARVSEKLFF. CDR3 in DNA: TGTGCCAGCAGCTTAGCCCGGGTGTCGGAAAAACTGTTTTTT.